The T cell receptor (beta chain) described here comes from a study of shared clonotypes between healthy human individuals. The data were produced by immunoSEQ multiplex PCR, yet TCRdb's version contains in-frame clones alone and is incomplete. The sample yields over a million clones, 95% to 99% seen once. Overall study findings and caveats: Naive subsets typically showed greater estimated richness than memory subsets.

Points on this clone: As yet, its antigen is unknown. Compared with germline, one end of the junction differs, possibly owing to a read error.

This CDR3 has 12 residues. Germline CDR1 LNHNV, CDR2 YYDKDF (reference sequence). The rearrangement links TRBV15 to TRBJ1-4; D may be TRBD1 (6 bases). Material for sequencing was naive CD4+ T cells sorted from blood. Described subset: CD45RA+ positively selected. This receptor was obtained from a man younger than 40 in good health. The CDR3 bases are TGTGCCACCAGCAGTTATGGAGGACAGATCGGTTTT. This gives the protein CATSSYGGQIGF.